The rows below give T cell receptor beta chains drawn from one sample of a study of early T cells in non-severe SARS-CoV-2 infection. Via MiXCR, TCRdb re-called the 5' RACE reads, giving one row per CDR3 protein. This sample carries around 76,000 distinct CDR3 sequences, more than 14% of them seen once, and the ten largest clones take roughly 4.2%. The sequencing here drew on whole blood, taken at baseline. The receptors were gathered from an adult who was a healthcare worker with PCR-confirmed SARS-CoV-2 infection or an uninfected control (not recorded which). Each CDR3 is given without its conserved first and last residue. The D gene is left open where the match is weak.

d_gene: .
j_gene: TRBJ2-5
v_gene: TRBV7-3
CDR3aa: ASSLSSVETQY

d_gene: TRBD1
j_gene: TRBJ2-5
v_gene: TRBV4-1
CDR3aa: ASSQDRDRYTLAQY

d_gene: .
j_gene: TRBJ2-5
v_gene: TRBV18
CDR3aa: ASSPGRAETQY

d_gene: .
j_gene: TRBJ2-1
v_gene: TRBV9
CDR3aa: ASSVEQGGEQF

d_gene: TRBD2
j_gene: TRBJ2-1
v_gene: TRBV6-4
CDR3aa: ASSAATSGHEQF

d_gene: TRBD2
j_gene: TRBJ2-7
v_gene: TRBV28
CDR3aa: ASSPSSSGAYEQY

d_gene: TRBD2
j_gene: TRBJ2-1
v_gene: TRBV7-7
CDR3aa: ASSLAGGNEQF

d_gene: TRBD1
j_gene: TRBJ1-1
v_gene: TRBV7-3
CDR3aa: ASSLTATGKAEAF

d_gene: .
j_gene: TRBJ2-7
v_gene: TRBV20-1
CDR3aa: SARDMNWDFGEQY

d_gene: .
j_gene: TRBJ1-5
v_gene: TRBV28
CDR3aa: ASSSPLEADSNQPQH

d_gene: .
j_gene: TRBJ1-4
v_gene: TRBV6-5
CDR3aa: ASSYGTRNEKLF

d_gene: .
j_gene: TRBJ1-1
v_gene: TRBV6-6
CDR3aa: ASRRMNTEAF

d_gene: .
j_gene: TRBJ2-5
v_gene: TRBV29-1
CDR3aa: SVGDGVSGETQY

d_gene: TRBD2
j_gene: TRBJ2-2
v_gene: TRBV20-1
CDR3aa: SARVGGRASGELF

d_gene: .
j_gene: TRBJ2-7
v_gene: TRBV28
CDR3aa: ASSPGVGRTYEQY

d_gene: .
j_gene: TRBJ1-5
v_gene: TRBV18
CDR3aa: ASSPQGHGTFSEPQH

d_gene: TRBD2
j_gene: TRBJ2-3
v_gene: TRBV7-9
CDR3aa: ASSPDPLAGGPSSTDTQY

d_gene: TRBD2
j_gene: TRBJ2-5
v_gene: TRBV18
CDR3aa: ASSPPGGTQETQY

d_gene: TRBD2
j_gene: TRBJ2-7
v_gene: TRBV7-2
CDR3aa: ASSLTSGRAGEQY

d_gene: .
j_gene: TRBJ2-5
v_gene: TRBV20-1
CDR3aa: SAREATTQETQY

d_gene: TRBD2
j_gene: TRBJ2-3
v_gene: TRBV5-1
CDR3aa: ASSLSLAGADTQY

d_gene: .
j_gene: TRBJ1-1
v_gene: TRBV7-6
CDR3aa: ASSLMQGKNTEAF

d_gene: .
j_gene: TRBJ2-3
v_gene: TRBV5-1
CDR3aa: ASSSTSGIDDTQY

d_gene: .
j_gene: TRBJ2-2
v_gene: TRBV9
CDR3aa: ASSRVGGTTGELF

d_gene: TRBD2
j_gene: TRBJ2-1
v_gene: TRBV28
CDR3aa: ASSLLGLALYNEQF

d_gene: TRBD2
j_gene: TRBJ2-1
v_gene: TRBV29-1
CDR3aa: SVVGLAGNNEQF

d_gene: TRBD2
j_gene: TRBJ2-1
v_gene: TRBV19
CDR3aa: ASSIERGASRDEQF

d_gene: .
j_gene: TRBJ1-4
v_gene: TRBV7-9
CDR3aa: ASSLRSSASTTNEKLF

d_gene: .
j_gene: TRBJ2-6
v_gene: TRBV24-1
CDR3aa: ATSDSFSGANVLT

d_gene: .
j_gene: TRBJ1-1
v_gene: TRBV27
CDR3aa: ASTSGTRNTEAF

d_gene: .
j_gene: TRBJ1-1
v_gene: TRBV7-2
CDR3aa: ASSWGEGTEAF

d_gene: TRBD2
j_gene: TRBJ2-1
v_gene: TRBV19
CDR3aa: ASSISGRAWDEQF

d_gene: TRBD1
j_gene: TRBJ1-4
v_gene: TRBV2
CDR3aa: AGQGTGEKLF

d_gene: .
j_gene: TRBJ2-7
v_gene: TRBV6-1
CDR3aa: ASSETATYEQY

d_gene: .
j_gene: TRBJ2-3
v_gene: TRBV7-3
CDR3aa: ASSYTATRTDTQY

d_gene: .
j_gene: TRBJ2-3
v_gene: TRBV7-9
CDR3aa: ASSSELGVDTQY

d_gene: .
j_gene: TRBJ2-1
v_gene: TRBV5-1
CDR3aa: ASSLEATSYNEQF

d_gene: TRBD1
j_gene: TRBJ2-7
v_gene: TRBV29-1
CDR3aa: SVRQGDSYEQY

d_gene: .
j_gene: TRBJ2-7
v_gene: TRBV20-1
CDR3aa: SVGPPSYEQY

d_gene: TRBD1
j_gene: TRBJ2-2
v_gene: TRBV20-1
CDR3aa: SARGTGGRFSNTGELF

d_gene: .
j_gene: TRBJ2-1
v_gene: TRBV28
CDR3aa: ASSIAGPTRHNEQF

d_gene: .
j_gene: TRBJ1-1
v_gene: TRBV2
CDR3aa: ASSPRAMNTEAF

d_gene: TRBD2
j_gene: TRBJ2-2
v_gene: TRBV7-6
CDR3aa: ASSLAWGAGARGTGELF